This TCR beta chain comes out of a study of OX40 agonist ivuxolimab in advanced cancers. The data were produced by immunoSEQ multiplex PCR, yet TCRdb's version contains in-frame clones alone and is incomplete. Of approximately 98,000 clones listed, about 80% are singletons. V was clipped by 3 bases and J by 4 bases, with 6 bases between them. The length of the CDR3 is 12 residues. The germline CDR1 and CDR2 sequences are SEHNR and FQNEAQ (reference sequence). This clonotype originated in an adult with an advanced solid tumor such as melanoma, head and neck, liver or kidney cancer. The chain combines TRBV7-9 with TRBJ1-1; unclear D gene. The sequenced sample was CD4+ or CD8+ T cells sorted from blood, obtained in a trial of the OX40 agonist ivuxolimab. The CDR3 coding sequence is TGTGCCAGCAGCTTCCCAATCACTGAAGCTTTCTTT. Amino acids: CASSFPITEAFF.